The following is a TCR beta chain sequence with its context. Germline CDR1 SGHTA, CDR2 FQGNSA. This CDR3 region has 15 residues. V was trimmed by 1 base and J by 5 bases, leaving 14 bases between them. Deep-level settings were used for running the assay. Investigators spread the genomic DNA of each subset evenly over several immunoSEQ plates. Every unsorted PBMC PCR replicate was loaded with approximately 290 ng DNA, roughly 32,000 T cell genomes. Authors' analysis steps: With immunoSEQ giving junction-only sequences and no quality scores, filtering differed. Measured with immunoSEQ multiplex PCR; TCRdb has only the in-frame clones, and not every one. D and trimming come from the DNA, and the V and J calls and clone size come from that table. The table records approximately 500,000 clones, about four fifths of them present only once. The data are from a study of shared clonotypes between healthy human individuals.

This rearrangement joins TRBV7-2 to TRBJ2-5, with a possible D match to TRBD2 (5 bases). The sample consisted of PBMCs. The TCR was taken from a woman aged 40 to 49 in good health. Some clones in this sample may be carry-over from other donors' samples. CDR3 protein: CASSLGLSPGETQYF. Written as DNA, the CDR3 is TGTGCCAGCAGCTTAGGACTAAGCCCTGGGGAGACCCAGTACTTC.